This entry describes one T cell receptor beta chain. Its antigen is undetermined. The sample originates from a study of CD8 T cells in ankylosing spondylitis. Points from the study as a whole: Disease-linked clones reportedly concentrated significantly in matched ankylosing spondylitis synovial fluid. In the blood and synovial fluid of reactive arthritis, some motif variants had been previously reported. For ankylosing spondylitis blood, a TCR beta motif of about eight highly homologous variants appeared characteristic.

Germline CDR1 and CDR2: SNHLY and FYNNEI. Deletions cut 4 bases from V and 5 bases from J, with 9 bases between. This CDR3 is built from 12 residues. 5'-RACE, quantitative and with molecular barcodes, yielded the TCR beta libraries. Via MiXCR, TCRdb re-called the 5' RACE reads, giving one row per CDR3 protein. The sample lists 150,000 to 200,000 distinct CDR3 sequences, 15% to 20% seen once, with roughly 7.7% in the top ten. This sequence joins TRBV2 and TRBJ2-7; D unclear. This receptor was taken from a male donor with ankylosing spondylitis or in good health (not recorded which). Sequencing used blood, either unsorted or a sorted T cell fraction (not recorded which). This chain's CDR3 is CASSAVRDEQYF. The DNA of the CDR3 is TGTGCCAGCAGTGCCGTTAGGGACGAGCAGTACTTC.